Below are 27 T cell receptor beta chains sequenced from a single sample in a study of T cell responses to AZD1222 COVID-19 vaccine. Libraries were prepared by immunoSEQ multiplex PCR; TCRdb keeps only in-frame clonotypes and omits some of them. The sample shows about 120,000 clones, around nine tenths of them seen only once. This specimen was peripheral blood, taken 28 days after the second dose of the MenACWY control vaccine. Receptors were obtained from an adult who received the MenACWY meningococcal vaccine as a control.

The CDR3 DNA follows: TGTGCCAGCAGCTCCGGACAGGTCCGGATTAAAGCCCAGTACTTC. This translates into CASSSGQVRIKAQYF. The chain recombines TRBV28 with TRBJ2-5, with 7 nucleotides matching TRBD1. V was clipped by 6 bases and J by 9 bases; unmatched bases: 16. Per the germline V gene, CDR1 is MDHEN and CDR2 is SYDVKM. The CDR3 loop spans 15 amino acids.

The CDR3 DNA follows: TGTGCCAGTGTATGGGGACTAGCGGGGGGGACCGAGCAGTTCTTC. Translated, it gives CASVWGLAGGTEQFF. V and J are TRBV7-8 and TRBJ2-1; 16 bases agree with TRBD2. Germline V gene lookup returns CDR1 SGHVS and CDR2 FQNEAQ. V gave up 9 bases and J gave up 10 bases; unmatched junction bases: 9. CDR3 length equals 15 residues.

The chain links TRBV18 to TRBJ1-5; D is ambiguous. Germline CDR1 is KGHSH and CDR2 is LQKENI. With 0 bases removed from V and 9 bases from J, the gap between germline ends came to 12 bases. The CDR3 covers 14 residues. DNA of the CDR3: TGTGCCAGCTCACCACCCACAGTGATATGGCCCCAGCATTTT. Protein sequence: CASSPPTVIWPQHF.

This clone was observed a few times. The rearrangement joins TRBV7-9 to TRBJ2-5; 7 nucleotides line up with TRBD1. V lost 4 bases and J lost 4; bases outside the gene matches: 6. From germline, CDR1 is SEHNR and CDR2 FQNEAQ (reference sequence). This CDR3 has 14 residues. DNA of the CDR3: TGTGCCAGCAGCTACAGGGGACAACGAGAGACCCAGTACTTC. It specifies CASSYRGQRETQYF.

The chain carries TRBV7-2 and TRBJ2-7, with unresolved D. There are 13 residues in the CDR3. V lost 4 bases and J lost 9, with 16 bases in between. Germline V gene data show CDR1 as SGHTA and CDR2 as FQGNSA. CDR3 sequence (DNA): TGTGCCAGCAGCTCCGGGTCGCCGGCGAGGCAGTACTTC. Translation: CASSSGSPARQYF.

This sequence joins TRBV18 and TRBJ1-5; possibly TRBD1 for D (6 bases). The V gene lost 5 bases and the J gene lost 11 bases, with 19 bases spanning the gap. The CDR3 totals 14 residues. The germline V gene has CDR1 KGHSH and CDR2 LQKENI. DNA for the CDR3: TGTGCCAGCTCAGGACAGTGGGGGCGGGGAGCCCAGCATTTT. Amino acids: CASSGQWGRGAQHF. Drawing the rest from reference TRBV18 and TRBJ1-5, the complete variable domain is NAGVMQNPRHLVRRRGQEARLRCSPMKGHSHVYWYRQLPEEGLKFMVYLQKENIIDESGMPKERFSAEFPKEGPSILRIQQVVRGDSAAYFCASSGQWGRGAQHFGDGTRLSIL.

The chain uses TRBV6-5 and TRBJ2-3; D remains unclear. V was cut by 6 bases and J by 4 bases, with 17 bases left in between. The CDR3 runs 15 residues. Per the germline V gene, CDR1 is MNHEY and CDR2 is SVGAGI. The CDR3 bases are TGTGCCAGCAGCAAGACATCGTACTTCCCAGATACGCAGTATTTT. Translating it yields CASSKTSYFPDTQYF.

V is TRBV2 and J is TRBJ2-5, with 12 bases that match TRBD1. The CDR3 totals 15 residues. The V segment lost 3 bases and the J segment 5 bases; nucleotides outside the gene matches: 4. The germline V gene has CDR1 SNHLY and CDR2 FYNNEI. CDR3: CASSDGTGGVETQYF. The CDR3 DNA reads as TGTGCCAGCAGTGATGGGACAGGGGGCGTCGAGACCCAGTACTTC.

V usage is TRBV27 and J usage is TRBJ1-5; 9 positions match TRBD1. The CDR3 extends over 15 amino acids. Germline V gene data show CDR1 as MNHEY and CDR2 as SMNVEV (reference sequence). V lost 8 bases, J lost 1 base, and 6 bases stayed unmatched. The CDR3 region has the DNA TGTGCCAGCCCCCGGGACAGGGAAAGCAATCAGCCCCAGCATTTT. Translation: CASPRDRESNQPQHF.

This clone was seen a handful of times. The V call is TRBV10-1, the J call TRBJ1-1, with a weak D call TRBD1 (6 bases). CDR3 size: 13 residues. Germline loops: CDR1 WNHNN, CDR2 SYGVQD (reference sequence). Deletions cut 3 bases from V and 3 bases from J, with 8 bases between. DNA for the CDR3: TGCGCCAGCAGTGATGGGGGCCACACTGAAGCTTTCTTT. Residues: CASSDGGHTEAFF.

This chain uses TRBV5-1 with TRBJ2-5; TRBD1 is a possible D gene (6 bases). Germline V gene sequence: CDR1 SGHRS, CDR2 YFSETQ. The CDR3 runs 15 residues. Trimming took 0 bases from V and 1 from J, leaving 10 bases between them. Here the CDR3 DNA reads TGCGCCAGCAGCTTGGCTGGGACAACCCAAGAGACCCAGTACTTC. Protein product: CASSLAGTTQETQYF.

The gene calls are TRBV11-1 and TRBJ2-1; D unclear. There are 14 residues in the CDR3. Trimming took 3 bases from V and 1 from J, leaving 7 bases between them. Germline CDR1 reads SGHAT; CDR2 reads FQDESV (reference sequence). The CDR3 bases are TGTGCCAGCAGCTTTGACGGGTCCTACAATGAGCAGTTCTTC. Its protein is CASSFDGSYNEQFF.

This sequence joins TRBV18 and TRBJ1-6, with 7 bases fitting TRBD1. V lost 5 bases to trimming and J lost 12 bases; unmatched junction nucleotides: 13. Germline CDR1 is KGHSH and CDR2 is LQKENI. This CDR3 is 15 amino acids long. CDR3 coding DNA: TGTGCCAGCTCAGATACGACAGGGACTGCGGAACCCCTCCACTTT. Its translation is CASSDTTGTAEPLHF.

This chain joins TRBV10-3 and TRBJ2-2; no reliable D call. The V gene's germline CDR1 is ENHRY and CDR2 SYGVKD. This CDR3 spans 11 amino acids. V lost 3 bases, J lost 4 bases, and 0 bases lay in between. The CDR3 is CAISDTGELFF. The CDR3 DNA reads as TGTGCCATCAGTGACACCGGGGAGCTGTTTTTT.

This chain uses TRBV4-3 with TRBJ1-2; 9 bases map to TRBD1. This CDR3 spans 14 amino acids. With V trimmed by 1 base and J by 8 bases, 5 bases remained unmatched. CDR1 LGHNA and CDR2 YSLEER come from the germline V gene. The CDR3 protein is CASSQGQGVTGYTF. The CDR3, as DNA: TGCGCCAGCAGCCAAGGACAGGGGGTGACGGGCTACACCTTC.

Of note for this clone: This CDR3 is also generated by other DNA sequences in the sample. This CDR3 reads CASSKTGYGYTF. For the CDR3, the DNA is TGTGCCAGCAGCAAAACAGGTTATGGCTACACCTTC. The chain recombines TRBV5-6 with TRBJ1-2; TRBD1 might be the D (5 bases). The CDR3 loop spans 12 amino acids. V was shortened by 4 bases and J by 5 bases, with 9 bases between the two germline ends. From germline, CDR1 is SGHDT and CDR2 YYEEEE.

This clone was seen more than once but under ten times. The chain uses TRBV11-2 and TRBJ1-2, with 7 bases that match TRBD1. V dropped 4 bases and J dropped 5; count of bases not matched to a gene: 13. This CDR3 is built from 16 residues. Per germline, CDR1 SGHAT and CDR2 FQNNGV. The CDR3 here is CASSSLRGGQGYGYTF. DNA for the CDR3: TGTGCCAGCAGCTCCCTCAGGGGGGGCCAGGGTTATGGCTACACCTTC.

In DNA, the CDR3 is TGTGCCAGCAACTATATTTCAGGGGGCGCCGAGCAGTACTTC. Protein product: CASNYISGGAEQYF. This chain joins TRBV2 and TRBJ2-7; 8 positions agree with TRBD1. The V gene's germline CDR1 is SNHLY and CDR2 FYNNEI. J lost 6 bases, V lost 7 bases, and 11 bases had no gene match. The CDR3 spans 14 residues.

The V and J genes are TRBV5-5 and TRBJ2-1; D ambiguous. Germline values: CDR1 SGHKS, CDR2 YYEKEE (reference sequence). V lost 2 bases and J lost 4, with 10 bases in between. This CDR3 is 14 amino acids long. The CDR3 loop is CASSLAMEYNEQFF. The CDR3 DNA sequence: TGTGCCAGCAGCTTAGCGATGGAGTACAATGAGCAGTTCTTC.

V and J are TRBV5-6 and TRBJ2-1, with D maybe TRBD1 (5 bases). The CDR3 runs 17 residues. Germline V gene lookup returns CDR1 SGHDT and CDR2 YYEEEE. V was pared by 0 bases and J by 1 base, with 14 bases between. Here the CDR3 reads CASSLARERRSYNEQFF. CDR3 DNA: TGTGCCAGCAGCTTGGCCAGGGAACGGCGTTCCTACAATGAGCAGTTCTTC.

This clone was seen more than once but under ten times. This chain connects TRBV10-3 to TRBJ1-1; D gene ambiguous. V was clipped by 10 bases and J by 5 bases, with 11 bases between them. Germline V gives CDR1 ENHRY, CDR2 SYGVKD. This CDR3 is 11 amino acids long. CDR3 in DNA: TGTGCCACCGGGGAAGGGACTGAAGCTTTCTTT. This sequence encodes CATGEGTEAFF.

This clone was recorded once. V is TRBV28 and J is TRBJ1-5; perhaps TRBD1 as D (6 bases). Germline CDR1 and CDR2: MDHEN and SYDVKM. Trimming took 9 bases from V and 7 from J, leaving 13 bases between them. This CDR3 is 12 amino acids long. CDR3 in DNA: TGTGCCAGTAACAGGGAGACGCAGCCCCAGCATTTT. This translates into CASNRETQPQHF. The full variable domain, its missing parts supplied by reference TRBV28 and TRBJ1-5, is DVKVTQSSRYLVKRTGEKVFLECVQDMDHENMFWYRQDPGLGLRLIYFSYDVKMKEKGDIPEGYSVSREKKERFSLILESASTNQTSMYLCASNRETQPQHFGDGTRLSIL.

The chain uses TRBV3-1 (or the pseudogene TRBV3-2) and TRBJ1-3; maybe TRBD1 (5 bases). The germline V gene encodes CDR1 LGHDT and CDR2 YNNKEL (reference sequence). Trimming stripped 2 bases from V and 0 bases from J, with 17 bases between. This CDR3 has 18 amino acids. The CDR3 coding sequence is TGTGCCAGCAGCCAACGGGGGAGGGCCCCGCGCTCTGGAAACACCATATATTTT. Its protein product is CASSQRGRAPRSGNTIYF.

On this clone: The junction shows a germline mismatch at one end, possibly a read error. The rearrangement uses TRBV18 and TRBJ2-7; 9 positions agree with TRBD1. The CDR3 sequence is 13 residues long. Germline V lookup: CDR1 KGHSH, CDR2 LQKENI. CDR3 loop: CASSPPGQGGQYF. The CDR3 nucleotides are TGTGCCAGCTCGCCACCGGGACAGGGCGGGCAGTACTTC.

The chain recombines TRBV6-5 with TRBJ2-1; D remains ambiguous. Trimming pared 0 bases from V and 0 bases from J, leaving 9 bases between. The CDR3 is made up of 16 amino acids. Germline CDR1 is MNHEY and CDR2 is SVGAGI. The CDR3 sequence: CASSYSLRASYNEQFF. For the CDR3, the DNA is TGTGCCAGCAGTTACTCCTTGCGAGCCTCCTACAATGAGCAGTTCTTC.

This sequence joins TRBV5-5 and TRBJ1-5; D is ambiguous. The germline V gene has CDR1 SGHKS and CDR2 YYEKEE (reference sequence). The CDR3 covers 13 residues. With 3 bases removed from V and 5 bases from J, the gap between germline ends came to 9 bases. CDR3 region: CASSYGRYQPQHF. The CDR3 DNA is TGTGCCAGCAGCTACGGACGGTATCAGCCCCAGCATTTT.

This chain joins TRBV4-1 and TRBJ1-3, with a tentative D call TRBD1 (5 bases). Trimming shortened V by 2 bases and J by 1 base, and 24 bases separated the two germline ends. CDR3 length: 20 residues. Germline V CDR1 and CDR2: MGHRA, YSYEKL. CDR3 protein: CASSQIFTGQGVKSGNTIYF. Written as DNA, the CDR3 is TGCGCCAGCAGCCAAATATTCACGGGTCAGGGTGTGAAGTCTGGAAACACCATATATTTT.